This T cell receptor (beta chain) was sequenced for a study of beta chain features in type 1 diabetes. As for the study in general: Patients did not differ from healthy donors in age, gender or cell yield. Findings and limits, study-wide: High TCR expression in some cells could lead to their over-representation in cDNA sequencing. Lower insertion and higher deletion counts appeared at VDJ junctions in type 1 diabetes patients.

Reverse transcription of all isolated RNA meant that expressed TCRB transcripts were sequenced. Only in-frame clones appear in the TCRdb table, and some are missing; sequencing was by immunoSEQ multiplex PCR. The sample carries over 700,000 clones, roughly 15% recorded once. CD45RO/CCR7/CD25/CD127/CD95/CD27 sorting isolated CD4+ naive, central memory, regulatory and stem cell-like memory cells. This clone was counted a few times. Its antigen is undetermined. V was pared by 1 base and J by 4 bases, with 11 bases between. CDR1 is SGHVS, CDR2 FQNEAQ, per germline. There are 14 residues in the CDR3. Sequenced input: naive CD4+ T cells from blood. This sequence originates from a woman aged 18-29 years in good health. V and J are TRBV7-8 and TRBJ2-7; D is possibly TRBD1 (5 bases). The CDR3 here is CASSLEGHHYEQYF. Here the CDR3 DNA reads TGTGCCAGCAGCTTAGAGGGGCATCATTACGAGCAGTACTTC.